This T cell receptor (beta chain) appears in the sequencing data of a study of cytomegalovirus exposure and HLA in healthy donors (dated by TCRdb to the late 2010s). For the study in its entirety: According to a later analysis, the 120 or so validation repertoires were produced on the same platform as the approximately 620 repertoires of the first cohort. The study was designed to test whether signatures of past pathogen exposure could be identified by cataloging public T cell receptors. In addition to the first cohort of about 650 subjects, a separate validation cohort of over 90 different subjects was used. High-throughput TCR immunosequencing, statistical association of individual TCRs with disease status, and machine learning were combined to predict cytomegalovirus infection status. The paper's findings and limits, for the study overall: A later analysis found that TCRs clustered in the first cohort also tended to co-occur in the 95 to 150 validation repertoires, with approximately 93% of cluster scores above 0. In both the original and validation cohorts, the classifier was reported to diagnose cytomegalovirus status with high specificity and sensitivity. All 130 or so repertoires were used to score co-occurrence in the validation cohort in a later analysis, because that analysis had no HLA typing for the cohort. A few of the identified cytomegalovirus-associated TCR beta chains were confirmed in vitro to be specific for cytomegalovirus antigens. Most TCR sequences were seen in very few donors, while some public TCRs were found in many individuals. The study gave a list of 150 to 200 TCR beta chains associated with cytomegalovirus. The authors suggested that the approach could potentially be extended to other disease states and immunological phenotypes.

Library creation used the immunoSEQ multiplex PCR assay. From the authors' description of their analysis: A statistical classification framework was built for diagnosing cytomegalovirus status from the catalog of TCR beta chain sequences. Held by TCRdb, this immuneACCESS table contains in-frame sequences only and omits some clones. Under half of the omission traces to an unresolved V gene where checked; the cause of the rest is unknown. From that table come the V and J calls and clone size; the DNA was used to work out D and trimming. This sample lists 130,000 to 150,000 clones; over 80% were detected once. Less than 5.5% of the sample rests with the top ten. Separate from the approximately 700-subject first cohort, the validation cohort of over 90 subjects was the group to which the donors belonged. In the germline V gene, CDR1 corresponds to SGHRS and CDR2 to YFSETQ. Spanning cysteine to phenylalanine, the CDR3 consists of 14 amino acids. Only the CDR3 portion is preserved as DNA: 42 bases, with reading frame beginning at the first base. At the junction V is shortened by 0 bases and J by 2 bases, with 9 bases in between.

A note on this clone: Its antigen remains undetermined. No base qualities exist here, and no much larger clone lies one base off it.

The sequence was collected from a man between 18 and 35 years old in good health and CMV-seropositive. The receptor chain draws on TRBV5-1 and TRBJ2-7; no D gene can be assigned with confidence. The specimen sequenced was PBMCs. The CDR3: CASSLDPLAYEQYF. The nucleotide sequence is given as TGCGCCAGCAGCTTGGATCCGCTAGCCTACGAGCAGTACTTC.